The rows below give T cell receptor beta chains drawn from one sample of a study of shared T cell receptors in the human thymus. Sequenced by immunoSEQ multiplex PCR; TCRdb stores in-frame clones only, minus some. The data contain roughly 700,000 clones, roughly 90% of them singletons. These data were also filed under a second study, of human thymus T cells.

The source material was thymocytes. Source of these receptors: a boy in the first two years of life with a congenital heart defect. Both conserved end residues are part of each CDR3. A D gene is named only where the DNA matches it firmly. A row's size may be missing; if present it is once, few, many or a size class.

d_call: NA
clone_size: NA
v_call: TRBV28
j_call: TRBJ2-7
cdr3_length: 15
cdr3_nt: TGTGCCAGCAGTTTATGCCTAGGAGCCCACCACGAGCAGTACTTC
cdr3_aa: CASSLCLGAHHEQYF

d_call: NA
clone_size: NA
v_call: TRBV14
j_call: TRBJ2-6
cdr3_length: 18
cdr3_nt: TGTGCCAGCAGCCAAGACTACAGGGTTTTTTCCGGGGCCAACGTCCTGACTTTC
cdr3_aa: CASSQDYRVFSGANVLTF

d_call: NA
clone_size: NA
v_call: TRBV7-4
j_call: TRBJ2-3
cdr3_length: 17
cdr3_nt: TGTGCCAGCAGTCCCCTCATTGGGGCATTACAGACAGATACGCAGTATTTT
cdr3_aa: CASSPLIGALQTDTQYF

d_call: TRBD2
clone_size: NA
v_call: TRBV7-9
j_call: TRBJ2-5
cdr3_length: 15
cdr3_nt: TGTGCCAGCAGCTTAGGCCGGGAGGGCCAAGAGACCCAGTACTTC
cdr3_aa: CASSLGREGQETQYF

d_call: NA
clone_size: once
v_call: TRBV6-1
j_call: TRBJ1-5
cdr3_length: 12
cdr3_nt: TGTGCCAGCAGTGAAAACAGTCAGCCCCAGCATTTT
cdr3_aa: CASSENSQPQHF

d_call: TRBD2
clone_size: NA
v_call: TRBV27
j_call: TRBJ2-3
cdr3_length: 18
cdr3_nt: TGTGCCAGCAGCGTTACTAGCGGGAGCTTGAGGGGCACAGATACGCAGTATTTT
cdr3_aa: CASSVTSGSLRGTDTQYF

d_call: TRBD1
clone_size: few
v_call: TRBV2
j_call: TRBJ1-1
cdr3_length: 19
cdr3_nt: TGTGCCAGCAGTGAAGCGATGCGACAGGGAATCCCCATGAACACTGAAGCTTTCTTT
cdr3_aa: CASSEAMRQGIPMNTEAFF

d_call: NA
clone_size: NA
v_call: TRBV5-1
j_call: TRBJ1-4
cdr3_length: 13
cdr3_nt: TGCGCCAGCAGCTCCAGGGTGGGTGAAAAACTGTTTTTT
cdr3_aa: CASSSRVGEKLFF

d_call: NA
clone_size: NA
v_call: TRBV2
j_call: TRBJ1-4
cdr3_length: 15
cdr3_nt: TGTGCCAACGGAGACAGGCGGAAGAACGATGAAAAACTGTTTTTT
cdr3_aa: CANGDRRKNDEKLFF

d_call: TRBD2
clone_size: NA
v_call: TRBV7-6
j_call: TRBJ2-2
cdr3_length: 19
cdr3_nt: TGTGCCAGCAGCCTCTCCGGGACTAGCGGATTCCAGAACACCGGGGAGCTGTTTTTT
cdr3_aa: CASSLSGTSGFQNTGELFF

d_call: NA
clone_size: NA
v_call: TRBV5-4
j_call: TRBJ1-1
cdr3_length: 16
cdr3_nt: TGTGCCAGCAGCTTGGATAGGCCTCGGGGTGACACTGAAGCTTTCTTT
cdr3_aa: CASSLDRPRGDTEAFF

d_call: NA
clone_size: NA
v_call: TRBV4-1
j_call: TRBJ1-2
cdr3_length: 15
cdr3_nt: TGCGCCAGCAGCCAAGATTCCTCGGCCAGGTATGGCTACACCTTC
cdr3_aa: CASSQDSSARYGYTF

d_call: TRBD1
clone_size: NA
v_call: TRBV14
j_call: TRBJ2-7
cdr3_length: 17
cdr3_nt: TGTGCCAGCAGCCATTCAGCAGGGGGCTTTTTATCCTACGAGCAGTACTTC
cdr3_aa: CASSHSAGGFLSYEQYF

d_call: TRBD2
clone_size: NA
v_call: TRBV5-4
j_call: TRBJ2-7
cdr3_length: 19
cdr3_nt: TGTGCCAGCAGCGATGTGGGGGCCGGGGGGCGGGAGGGCCGATACGAGCAGTACTTC
cdr3_aa: CASSDVGAGGREGRYEQYF

d_call: TRBD1
clone_size: NA
v_call: TRBV4-3
j_call: TRBJ1-2
cdr3_length: 14
cdr3_nt: TGCGCCAGCAGCCAAGATAACAGGGGCTATGGCTACACCTTC
cdr3_aa: CASSQDNRGYGYTF

d_call: TRBD2
clone_size: NA
v_call: TRBV15
j_call: TRBJ2-4
cdr3_length: 14
cdr3_nt: TGTGCCACTTCTACTAGCGAGTGGAAAAACATTCAGTACTTC
cdr3_aa: CATSTSEWKNIQYF

d_call: TRBD2
clone_size: NA
v_call: TRBV7-3
j_call: TRBJ2-3
cdr3_length: 16
cdr3_nt: TGTGCCAGCAGCCCCCTAGCGGCATTGGCCGCAGATACGCAGTATTTT
cdr3_aa: CASSPLAALAADTQYF

d_call: NA
clone_size: NA
v_call: TRBV18
j_call: TRBJ1-1
cdr3_length: 13
cdr3_nt: TGTGCCAGCTCACCGCGGGGTGACACTGAAGCTTTCTTT
cdr3_aa: CASSPRGDTEAFF

d_call: NA
clone_size: NA
v_call: TRBV10-2
j_call: TRBJ2-7
cdr3_length: 11
cdr3_nt: TGCGCCAGCAGTGATGGAATGGGGCCGTTGTTC
cdr3_aa: CASSDGMGPLF

d_call: NA
clone_size: NA
v_call: TRBV10-2
j_call: TRBJ2-5
cdr3_length: 16
cdr3_nt: TGCGCCAGCAGGGCAGCACCTGGACAGCGCCAAGAGACCCAGTACTTC
cdr3_aa: CASRAAPGQRQETQYF

d_call: NA
clone_size: NA
v_call: TRBV19
j_call: TRBJ2-5
cdr3_length: 13
cdr3_nt: TGTGCCAGTAGTATTAGGAGGGACAGACGTCGAAACTTC
cdr3_aa: CASSIRRDRRRNF

d_call: TRBD2
clone_size: NA
v_call: TRBV7-8
j_call: TRBJ2-1
cdr3_length: 17
cdr3_nt: TGTGCCAGCAGCCCAGCGCTTAAGCGGGAGCCTACAAATGAGCAGTTCTTC
cdr3_aa: CASSPALKREPTNEQFF

d_call: TRBD1
clone_size: NA
v_call: TRBV29-1
j_call: TRBJ2-5
cdr3_length: 16
cdr3_nt: TGCAGGTTGGGCCGGGACAGCCATGAGTTCCGAGAGACCCAGTACTTC
cdr3_aa: CRLGRDSHEFRETQYF

d_call: NA
clone_size: NA
v_call: TRBV19
j_call: TRBJ1-2
cdr3_length: 14
cdr3_nt: TGTGCCAGTAGTACGACTCCATTAGAGTATGGCTACACCTTC
cdr3_aa: CASSTTPLEYGYTF

d_call: TRBD2
clone_size: NA
v_call: TRBV5-4
j_call: TRBJ2-1
cdr3_length: 17
cdr3_nt: TGTGCCAGCAGCAGCCCGGGGAGGGAGGCCCCCTACAATGAGCAGTTCTTC
cdr3_aa: CASSSPGREAPYNEQFF

d_call: TRBD2
clone_size: NA
v_call: TRBV5-1
j_call: TRBJ2-3
cdr3_length: 16
cdr3_nt: TGCGCCAGCAGCTTGGAAGGCGGGAGCCCCACAGATACGCAGTATTTT
cdr3_aa: CASSLEGGSPTDTQYF

d_call: NA
clone_size: NA
v_call: TRBV29-1
j_call: TRBJ2-7
cdr3_length: 13
cdr3_nt: TGCAGCGTTGGGCAGGGAATCTCCTACGAGCAGTACTTC
cdr3_aa: CSVGQGISYEQYF

d_call: NA
clone_size: NA
v_call: TRBV29-1
j_call: TRBJ2-1
cdr3_length: 15
cdr3_nt: TGCAGCGTTGAGTCGGGGGAGAATAACTACAATGAGCAGTTCTTC
cdr3_aa: CSVESGENNYNEQFF

d_call: TRBD2
clone_size: NA
v_call: TRBV19
j_call: TRBJ2-1
cdr3_length: 14
cdr3_nt: TGTGCCAGTACCGGACTAGCGGGTTACAATGAGCAGTTCTTC
cdr3_aa: CASTGLAGYNEQFF

d_call: TRBD2
clone_size: few
v_call: TRBV13
j_call: TRBJ2-7
cdr3_length: 15
cdr3_nt: TGTGCCAGCAGCGCCCGGGTAGCGGGAACCTACGAGCAGTACTTC
cdr3_aa: CASSARVAGTYEQYF

d_call: NA
clone_size: once
v_call: TRBV13
j_call: TRBJ2-3
cdr3_length: 16
cdr3_nt: TGTGCCAGCAGCTTAACGGCGAGCGAGAGAGGAGATACGCAGTATTTT
cdr3_aa: CASSLTASERGDTQYF

d_call: TRBD1
clone_size: NA
v_call: TRBV30
j_call: TRBJ2-5
cdr3_length: 16
cdr3_nt: TGTGCCTGGAGTCTGCCGCGGAGGGGGACAGGAGCTACCCAGTACTTC
cdr3_aa: CAWSLPRRGTGATQYF

d_call: TRBD2
clone_size: NA
v_call: TRBV4-1
j_call: TRBJ2-7
cdr3_length: 14
cdr3_nt: TGCGCCAGCAGCCCGCTAGCGGGAGTGGTCGAGCAGTACTTC
cdr3_aa: CASSPLAGVVEQYF

d_call: TRBD2
clone_size: NA
v_call: TRBV4-1
j_call: TRBJ2-2
cdr3_length: 16
cdr3_nt: TGCGCCAGCAGCCAAGATCGGGGGGACCCCCCCGGGGAGCTGTTTTTT
cdr3_aa: CASSQDRGDPPGELFF

d_call: TRBD1
clone_size: NA
v_call: TRBV27
j_call: TRBJ2-5
cdr3_length: 16
cdr3_nt: TGTGCCAGTCGACTCGCCAACAGGGGATTTGGGGAGACCCAGTACTTC
cdr3_aa: CASRLANRGFGETQYF

d_call: TRBD1
clone_size: NA
v_call: TRBV5-1
j_call: TRBJ2-7
cdr3_length: 15
cdr3_nt: TGCGCCAGCAGTTTGGACAGGGTGAACCTCTACGAGCAGTACTTC
cdr3_aa: CASSLDRVNLYEQYF

d_call: TRBD2
clone_size: NA
v_call: TRBV7-2
j_call: TRBJ2-5
cdr3_length: 14
cdr3_nt: TGTGCCAGCAGCTTAGAACTAGCGGAGGAGACCCAGTACTTC
cdr3_aa: CASSLELAEETQYF

d_call: NA
clone_size: few
v_call: TRBV10-3
j_call: TRBJ2-7
cdr3_length: 13
cdr3_nt: TGTGCCATCAGTGGTCCAGTCTCCTACGAGCAGTACTTC
cdr3_aa: CAISGPVSYEQYF

d_call: TRBD2
clone_size: NA
v_call: TRBV27
j_call: TRBJ2-1
cdr3_length: 14
cdr3_nt: TGTGCCAGCAGTTCTCGCGGGAGAGGGAATGAGCAGTTCTTC
cdr3_aa: CASSSRGRGNEQFF

d_call: NA
clone_size: few
v_call: TRBV4-1
j_call: TRBJ2-2
cdr3_length: 14
cdr3_nt: TGCGCCAGCAGCTCTGGCCCGAACACCGGGGAGCTGTTTTTT
cdr3_aa: CASSSGPNTGELFF

d_call: TRBD2
clone_size: NA
v_call: TRBV7-9
j_call: TRBJ2-4
cdr3_length: 16
cdr3_nt: TGTGCCAGCAGCTTTGGGGTCGGACTAGCCCGAAACATTCAGTACTTC
cdr3_aa: CASSFGVGLARNIQYF

d_call: NA
clone_size: NA
v_call: TRBV6-5
j_call: TRBJ1-1
cdr3_length: 11
cdr3_nt: TGTGCCAGCAGGGGGCCCACTGAAGCTTTCTTT
cdr3_aa: CASRGPTEAFF

d_call: NA
clone_size: NA
v_call: TRBV10-3
j_call: TRBJ2-7
cdr3_length: 12
cdr3_nt: TGTGCCATCATCCTGGCCTCCTACGAGCAGTACTTC
cdr3_aa: CAIILASYEQYF

d_call: TRBD2
clone_size: NA
v_call: TRBV27
j_call: TRBJ2-1
cdr3_length: 16
cdr3_nt: TGTGCCAGCAGCCCTAGGCCGGGACTAGCGGGAGTAACGCAGTTCTTC
cdr3_aa: CASSPRPGLAGVTQFF

d_call: NA
clone_size: NA
v_call: TRBV27
j_call: TRBJ2-5
cdr3_length: 16
cdr3_nt: TGTGCCAGCGACGGCCGCAGGGAACCCAACCGGGAGACCCAGTACTTC
cdr3_aa: CASDGRREPNRETQYF

d_call: NA
clone_size: NA
v_call: TRBV5-1
j_call: TRBJ1-1
cdr3_length: 16
cdr3_nt: TGCGCCAGCAGCTTGAGTAGTTTTCCCATGAACACTGAAGCTTTCTTT
cdr3_aa: CASSLSSFPMNTEAFF

d_call: TRBD1
clone_size: NA
v_call: TRBV27
j_call: TRBJ2-7
cdr3_length: 13
cdr3_nt: TGTGCCAGCAGTTTCTTACAGGGGTCCGAGCAGTACTTC
cdr3_aa: CASSFLQGSEQYF

d_call: NA
clone_size: NA
v_call: TRBV13
j_call: TRBJ2-1
cdr3_length: 15
cdr3_nt: TGTGCCAGCAGCTTGGGGAACAGGGTGAAAAATGAGCAGTTCTTC
cdr3_aa: CASSLGNRVKNEQFF

d_call: TRBD1
clone_size: NA
v_call: TRBV15
j_call: TRBJ2-7
cdr3_length: 17
cdr3_nt: TGTGCCACCAGCAGAGATCAGTTTGGGACAGGGGCCTACGAGCAGTACTTC
cdr3_aa: CATSRDQFGTGAYEQYF

d_call: NA
clone_size: NA
v_call: TRBV18
j_call: TRBJ2-5
cdr3_length: 13
cdr3_nt: TGTGCCAGCTCACCACATACTAAAGAGACCCAGTACTTC
cdr3_aa: CASSPHTKETQYF

d_call: TRBD1
clone_size: NA
v_call: TRBV28
j_call: TRBJ1-5
cdr3_length: 13
cdr3_nt: TGTGCCAGCGGTTACAGGGGGGAAAAGCCCCAGCATTTT
cdr3_aa: CASGYRGEKPQHF

d_call: TRBD2
clone_size: NA
v_call: TRBV5-4
j_call: TRBJ2-7
cdr3_length: 15
cdr3_nt: TGTGCCAGCAGCGTCGCGGGAGCCCCCTACTACGAGCAGTACTTC
cdr3_aa: CASSVAGAPYYEQYF

d_call: TRBD1
clone_size: NA
v_call: TRBV2
j_call: TRBJ2-1
cdr3_length: 16
cdr3_nt: TGTGCCAGCATCCCGGTGAGGGACAGCCGTCGGGATGAGCAGTTCTTC
cdr3_aa: CASIPVRDSRRDEQFF